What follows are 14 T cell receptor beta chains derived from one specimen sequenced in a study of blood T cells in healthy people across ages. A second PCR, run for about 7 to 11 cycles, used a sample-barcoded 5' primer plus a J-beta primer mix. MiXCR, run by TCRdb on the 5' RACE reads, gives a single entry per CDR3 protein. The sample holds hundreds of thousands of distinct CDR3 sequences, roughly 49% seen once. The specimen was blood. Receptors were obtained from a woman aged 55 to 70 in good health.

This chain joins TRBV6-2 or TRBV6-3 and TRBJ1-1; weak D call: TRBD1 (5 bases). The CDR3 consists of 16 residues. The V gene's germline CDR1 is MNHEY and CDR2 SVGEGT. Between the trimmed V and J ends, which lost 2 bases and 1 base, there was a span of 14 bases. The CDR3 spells CASSYDSTARNTEAFF. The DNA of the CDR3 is TGTGCCAGCAGTTACGACTCGACAGCCCGGAACACTGAAGCTTTCTTT.

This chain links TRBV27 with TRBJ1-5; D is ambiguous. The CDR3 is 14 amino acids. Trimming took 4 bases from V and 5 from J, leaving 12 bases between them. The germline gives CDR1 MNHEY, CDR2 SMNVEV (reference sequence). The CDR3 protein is CASSYSKDYQPQHF. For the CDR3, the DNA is TGTGCCAGCAGTTACTCAAAGGATTATCAGCCCCAGCATTTT.

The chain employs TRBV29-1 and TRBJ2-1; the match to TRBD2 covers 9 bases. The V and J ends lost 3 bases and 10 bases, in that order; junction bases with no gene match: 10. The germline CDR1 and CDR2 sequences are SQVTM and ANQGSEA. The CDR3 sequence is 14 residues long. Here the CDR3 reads CSVDGGRGKWEQFF. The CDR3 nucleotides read TGCAGCGTTGATGGCGGGAGGGGAAAATGGGAGCAGTTCTTC.

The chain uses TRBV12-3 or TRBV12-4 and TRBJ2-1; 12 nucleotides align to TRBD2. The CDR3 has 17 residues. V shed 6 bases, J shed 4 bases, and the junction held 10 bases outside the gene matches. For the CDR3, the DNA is TGTGCCAGCAGCCCACTCACTAGCGGGAGGCCTTACAATGAGCAGTTCTTC. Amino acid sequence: CASSPLTSGRPYNEQFF.

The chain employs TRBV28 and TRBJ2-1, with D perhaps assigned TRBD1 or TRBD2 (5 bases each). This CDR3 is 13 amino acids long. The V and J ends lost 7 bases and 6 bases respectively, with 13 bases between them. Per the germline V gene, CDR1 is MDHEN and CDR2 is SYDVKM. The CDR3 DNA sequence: TGTGCCAGCAAACAAGGGGAGTGCAATGAGCAGTTCTTC. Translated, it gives CASKQGECNEQFF.

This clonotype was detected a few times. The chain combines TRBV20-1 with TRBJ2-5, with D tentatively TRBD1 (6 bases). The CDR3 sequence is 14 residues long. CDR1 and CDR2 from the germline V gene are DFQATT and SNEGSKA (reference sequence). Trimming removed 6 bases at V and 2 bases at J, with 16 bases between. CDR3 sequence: CSALLGGQQETQYF. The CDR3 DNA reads TGCAGTGCCCTCCTTGGAGGACAGCAAGAGACCCAGTACTTC.

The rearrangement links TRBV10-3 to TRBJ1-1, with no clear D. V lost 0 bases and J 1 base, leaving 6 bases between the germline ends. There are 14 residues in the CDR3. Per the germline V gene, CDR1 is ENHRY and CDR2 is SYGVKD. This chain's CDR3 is CAISESSQNTEAFF. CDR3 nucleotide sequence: TGTGCCATCAGTGAGTCAAGTCAGAACACTGAAGCTTTCTTT.

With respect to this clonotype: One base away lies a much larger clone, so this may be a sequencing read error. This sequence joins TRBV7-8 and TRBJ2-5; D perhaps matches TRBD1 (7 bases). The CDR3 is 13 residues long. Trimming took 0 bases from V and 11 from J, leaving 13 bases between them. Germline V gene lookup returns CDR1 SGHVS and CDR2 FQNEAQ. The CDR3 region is CASSLARDSRQYF. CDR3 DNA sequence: TGTGCCAGCAGCTTAGCGCGGGACAGCCGGCAGTACTTC.

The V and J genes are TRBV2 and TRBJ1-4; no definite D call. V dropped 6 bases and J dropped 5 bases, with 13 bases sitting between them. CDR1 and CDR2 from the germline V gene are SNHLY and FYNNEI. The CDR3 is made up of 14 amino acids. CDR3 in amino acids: CASRAGIYNEKLFF. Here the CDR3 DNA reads TGTGCCAGCAGGGCCGGGATCTACAATGAAAAACTGTTTTTT.

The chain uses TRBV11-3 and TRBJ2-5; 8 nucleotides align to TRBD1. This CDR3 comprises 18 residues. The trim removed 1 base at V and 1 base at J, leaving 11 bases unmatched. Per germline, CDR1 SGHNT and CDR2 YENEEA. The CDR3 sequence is CASSLGAWGTGGQETQYF. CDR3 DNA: TGTGCCAGCAGCTTAGGGGCGTGGGGAACAGGGGGCCAAGAGACCCAGTACTTC.

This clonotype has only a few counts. The CDR3 DNA sequence: TGCAGCGTTGATTCCTGGTCAGTAGGCACAGATACGCAGTATTTT. Its translation: CSVDSWSVGTDTQYF. The J gene is TRBJ2-3, the V gene TRBV29-1; D is uncertain. This CDR3 has 15 amino acids. V was shortened by 3 bases and J by 1 base, with 14 bases between the two germline ends. Per the germline V gene, CDR1 is SQVTM and CDR2 is ANQGSEA.

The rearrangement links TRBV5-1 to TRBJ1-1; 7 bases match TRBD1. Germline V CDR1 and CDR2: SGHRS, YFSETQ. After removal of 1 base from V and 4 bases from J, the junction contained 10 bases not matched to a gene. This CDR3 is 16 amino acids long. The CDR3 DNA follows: TGCGCCAGCAGCTTGAGTGGGGGCGCAGGGGGCACTGAAGCTTTCTTT. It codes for CASSLSGGAGGTEAFF.

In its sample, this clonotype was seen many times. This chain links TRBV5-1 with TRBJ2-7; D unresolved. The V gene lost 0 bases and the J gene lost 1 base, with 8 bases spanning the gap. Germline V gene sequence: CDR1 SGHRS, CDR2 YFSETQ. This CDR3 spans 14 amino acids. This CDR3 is CASSLELDSYEQYF. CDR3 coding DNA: TGCGCCAGCAGCTTGGAATTAGATTCCTACGAGCAGTACTTC.

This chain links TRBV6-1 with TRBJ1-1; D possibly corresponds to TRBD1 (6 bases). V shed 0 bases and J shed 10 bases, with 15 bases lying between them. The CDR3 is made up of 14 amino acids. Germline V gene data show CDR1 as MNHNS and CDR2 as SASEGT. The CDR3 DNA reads TGTGCCAGCAGTGAAGCGTGGAGGGAGGGGGGAGCTTTCTTT. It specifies CASSEAWREGGAFF.